What follows is one T cell receptor beta chain and its context. The data are from a study of cytomegalovirus exposure and HLA in healthy donors. PCR was performed using 60 Vbeta and 13 Jbeta primers. Method: immunoSEQ multiplex PCR; TCRdb's copy keeps in-frame clones and lacks some. The table for this sample gives some 70,000 clones. The CDR3 runs to 13 residues. J lost 5 bases, V lost 6 bases, and 6 bases had no gene match. Germline CDR1 reads LGHNT; CDR2 reads FRNRAP. V gene TRBV12-5 combines with J gene TRBJ1-1; TRBD1 aligns across 7 bases. The source material was PBMCs. The receptor comes from a man aged 35 to 55 in good health and CMV-seronegative. CDR3 region: CASGRDSGTEAFF. CDR3 sequence (DNA): TGTGCTAGTGGAAGGGACAGTGGTACTGAAGCTTTCTTT. Drawing the rest from reference TRBV12-5 and TRBJ1-1, the complete variable domain is DARVTQTPRHKVTEMGQEVTMRCQPILGHNTVFWYRQTMMQGLELLAYFRNRAPLDDSGMPKDRFSAEMPDATLATLKIQPSEPRDSAVYFCASGRDSGTEAFFGQGTRLTVV.